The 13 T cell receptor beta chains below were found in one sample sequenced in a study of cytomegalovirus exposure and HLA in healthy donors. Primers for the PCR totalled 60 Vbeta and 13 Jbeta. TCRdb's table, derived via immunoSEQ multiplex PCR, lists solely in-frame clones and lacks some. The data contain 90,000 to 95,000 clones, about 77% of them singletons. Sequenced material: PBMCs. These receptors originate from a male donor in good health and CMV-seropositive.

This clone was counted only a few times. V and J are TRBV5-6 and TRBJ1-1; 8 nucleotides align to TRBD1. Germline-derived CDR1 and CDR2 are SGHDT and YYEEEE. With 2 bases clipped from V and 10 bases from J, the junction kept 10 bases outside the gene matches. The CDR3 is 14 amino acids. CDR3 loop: CASSFGQGQKGAFF. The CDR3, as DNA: TGTGCCAGCAGCTTCGGACAGGGACAGAAAGGAGCTTTCTTT.

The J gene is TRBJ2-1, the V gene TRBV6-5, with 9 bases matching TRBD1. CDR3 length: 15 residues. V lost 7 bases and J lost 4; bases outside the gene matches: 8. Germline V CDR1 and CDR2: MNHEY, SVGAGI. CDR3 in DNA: TGTGCCAGCACTAGGAGGACAGGGGTATACAATGAGCAGTTCTTC. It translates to CASTRRTGVYNEQFF.

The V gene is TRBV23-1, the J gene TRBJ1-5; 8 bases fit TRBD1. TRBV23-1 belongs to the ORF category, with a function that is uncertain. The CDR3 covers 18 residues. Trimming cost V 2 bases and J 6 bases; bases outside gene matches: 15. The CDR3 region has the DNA TGCGCCAGCAGTCAACAACCGGCAGGGGGCGAACTCGGTCAGCCCCAGCATTTT. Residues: CASSQQPAGGELGQPQHF.

CDR3 DNA: TGTGCCAGCAGTCCAGACTCGAATTTGATTTACGAGCAGTACTTC. The encoded protein is CASSPDSNLIYEQYF. The rearrangement joins TRBV27 to TRBJ2-7; the D is unclear. CDR1 is MNHEY and CDR2 is SMNVEV in the germline V gene (reference sequence). V lost 5 bases and J 4 bases, leaving 18 bases between the germline ends. The CDR3 length is 15 residues.

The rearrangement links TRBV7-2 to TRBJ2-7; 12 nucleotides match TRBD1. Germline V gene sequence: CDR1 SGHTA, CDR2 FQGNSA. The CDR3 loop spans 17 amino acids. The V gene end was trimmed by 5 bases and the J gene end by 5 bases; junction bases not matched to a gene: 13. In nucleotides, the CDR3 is TGTGCCAGCAGCCCTACCGGTTGGGGACAGGGGGCTCACGAGCAGTACTTC. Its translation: CASSPTGWGQGAHEQYF.

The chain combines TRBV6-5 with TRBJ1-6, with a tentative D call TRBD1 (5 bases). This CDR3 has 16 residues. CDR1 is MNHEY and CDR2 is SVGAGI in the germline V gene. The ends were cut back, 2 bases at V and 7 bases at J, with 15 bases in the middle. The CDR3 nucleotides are TGTGCCAGCAGTTACGGGACCCCGGCGGGGAATTCACCCCTCCACTTT. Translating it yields CASSYGTPAGNSPLHF.

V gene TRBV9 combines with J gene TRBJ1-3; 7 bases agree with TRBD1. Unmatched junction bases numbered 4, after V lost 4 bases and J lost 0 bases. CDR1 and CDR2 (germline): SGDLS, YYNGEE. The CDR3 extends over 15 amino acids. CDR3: CASSLGGLSGNTIYF. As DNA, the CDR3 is TGTGCCAGCAGCTTAGGGGGCCTCTCTGGAAACACCATATATTTT.

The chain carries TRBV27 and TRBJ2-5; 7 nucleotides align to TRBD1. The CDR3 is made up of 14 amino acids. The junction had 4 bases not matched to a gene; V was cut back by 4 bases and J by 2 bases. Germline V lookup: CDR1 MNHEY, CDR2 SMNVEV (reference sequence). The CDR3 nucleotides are TGTGCCAGCAGTTACCTGGACAGGCAAGAGACCCAGTACTTC. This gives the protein CASSYLDRQETQYF.

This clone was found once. The CDR3 here is CASSTAPRGEEGYF. The CDR3 DNA reads as TGTGCCAGCAGTACCGCCCCCAGGGGGGAGGAGGGGTACTTC. This rearrangement joins TRBV28 to TRBJ2-7, with a tentative D call TRBD1 (7 bases). Germline CDR1 is MDHEN and CDR2 is SYDVKM. V was cut by 5 bases and J by 12 bases, with 23 bases left in between. CDR3 size: 14 residues.

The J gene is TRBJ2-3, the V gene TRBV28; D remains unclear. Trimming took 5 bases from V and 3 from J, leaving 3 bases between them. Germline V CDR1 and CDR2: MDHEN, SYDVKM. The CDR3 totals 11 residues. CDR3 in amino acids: CASSETDTQYF. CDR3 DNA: TGTGCCAGCAGTGAGACAGATACGCAGTATTTT.

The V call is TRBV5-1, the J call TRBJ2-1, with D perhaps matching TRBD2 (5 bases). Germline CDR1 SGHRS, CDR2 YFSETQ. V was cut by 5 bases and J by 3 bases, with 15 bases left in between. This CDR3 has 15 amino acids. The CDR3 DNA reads TGCGCCAGCAGAGAGAGGGAATTAGGCTACAATGAGCAGTTCTTC. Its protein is CASRERELGYNEQFF.

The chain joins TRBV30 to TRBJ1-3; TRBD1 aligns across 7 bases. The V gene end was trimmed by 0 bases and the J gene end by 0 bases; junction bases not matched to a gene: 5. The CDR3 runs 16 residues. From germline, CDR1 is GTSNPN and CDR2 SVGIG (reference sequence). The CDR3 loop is CAWSVSWTGSGNTIYF. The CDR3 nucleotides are TGTGCCTGGAGTGTATCCTGGACAGGCTCTGGAAACACCATATATTTT.

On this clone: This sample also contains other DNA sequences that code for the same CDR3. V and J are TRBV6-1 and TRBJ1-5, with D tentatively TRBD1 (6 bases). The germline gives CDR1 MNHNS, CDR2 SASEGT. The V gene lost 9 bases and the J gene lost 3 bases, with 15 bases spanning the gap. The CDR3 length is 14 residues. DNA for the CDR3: TGTGCCAGTAGTCCACAGGGCCCCAATCAGCCCCAGCATTTT. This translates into CASSPQGPNQPQHF.